This entry describes one TCR beta chain. The entry originates in a study of technical replicates of blood from a handful of donors. Profiled with immunoSEQ multiplex PCR; TCRdb holds only in-frame clones, not every one. The sample carries tens of thousands of clones, around 92% recorded once. Germline assignment: CDR1 MGHRA and CDR2 YSYEKL. The germline V and J ends were trimmed by 1 base and 4 bases, with 15 bases remaining between them. The CDR3 contains 16 residues. Sample: T cells isolated from PBMCs. The chain joins TRBV4-1 to TRBJ2-3; tentative D call: TRBD2 (5 bases). The receptor was isolated from a human donor in good health. DNA of the CDR3: TGCGCCAGCAGCCAAGGGTGGCGGTCCGGGGCAGATACGCAGTATTTT. It is translated as CASSQGWRSGADTQYF.